The clone carrying this T cell receptor beta chain was counted only a few times. As yet, its antigen is unknown. The sample belongs to a study of early T cells in non-severe SARS-CoV-2 infection. Background on the study: Unpaired chains resulted from sequencing bulk RNA of unsorted whole blood.

The V segment lost 4 bases and the J segment 4 bases; nucleotides outside the gene matches: 6. Germline V gene data show CDR1 as ENHRY and CDR2 as SYGVKD. This CDR3 contains 14 residues. cDNA molecules, individually, were tagged with unique molecular identifiers. TCRdb re-analysed the 5' RACE reads in MiXCR, keeping a single row per CDR3 protein. Among about 30,000 distinct CDR3 sequences, more than 4.5% were seen once, and the ten largest hold approximately 0.9%. Study-wide findings and caveats: Anti-spike CD8 responses were favored in VDJdb matching, and private and CD4 specificities were missed.

This sequence was found in an adult who was a healthcare worker with PCR-confirmed SARS-CoV-2 infection or an uninfected control (not recorded which). The sequencing sample was made of whole blood. The V and J genes are TRBV10-3 and TRBJ1-1; 7 bases fit TRBD1. The CDR3 sequence: CAISGQGSSTEAFF. The CDR3 region has the DNA TGTGCCATCAGTGGACAGGGTTCGAGCACTGAAGCTTTCTTT.